A selection of T cell receptor beta chains follows, all from one sample in a study of CD8+ T cells in alopecia areata. Method: immunoSEQ multiplex PCR; TCRdb's copy keeps in-frame clones and lacks some. This table holds some 180,000 clones, roughly 59% found once. Sample: CD4+ T cells sorted from blood, taken at week 0. Receptors were obtained from a human donor with alopecia areata. CDR3s include the opening cysteine and the closing phenylalanine or tryptophan. Each record gives: J gene, D gene, V gene, clone size, CDR3 protein, CDR3 DNA. The D gene is left open where the match is weak. Expanded clones get a size class; other rows say once, few or many, or leave the size out.

j_call: TRBJ2-2
d_call: -
v_call: TRBV30
clone_size: -
cdr3_aa: CAWRPAVTGELFF
cdr3_nt: TGTGCCTGGAGGCCCGCAGTCACCGGGGAGCTGTTTTTT

j_call: TRBJ1-6
d_call: -
v_call: TRBV7-9
clone_size: few
cdr3_aa: CASSLSQSPLHF
cdr3_nt: TGTGCCAGCAGCTTATCACAATCACCCCTCCACTTT

j_call: TRBJ2-1
d_call: -
v_call: TRBV30
clone_size: few
cdr3_aa: CAWSMAYNEQFF
cdr3_nt: TGTGCCTGGAGTATGGCCTACAATGAGCAGTTCTTC

j_call: TRBJ2-1
d_call: -
v_call: TRBV5-1
clone_size: -
cdr3_aa: CASRMGLLTASYNEQFF
cdr3_nt: TGCGCCAGCCGTATGGGCCTGTTGACAGCCTCCTACAATGAGCAGTTCTTC

j_call: TRBJ1-1
d_call: TRBD1
v_call: TRBV29-1
clone_size: -
cdr3_aa: CSVEATGGEAFF
cdr3_nt: TGCAGCGTTGAAGCGACAGGGGGGGAAGCTTTCTTT

j_call: TRBJ1-1
d_call: -
v_call: TRBV5-6
clone_size: -
cdr3_aa: CASSLWGPKTAREAFF
cdr3_nt: TGTGCCAGCAGCTTGTGGGGCCCCAAAACAGCCCGTGAAGCTTTCTTT

j_call: TRBJ2-1
d_call: -
v_call: TRBV25-1
clone_size: -
cdr3_aa: CASGLYNEQFF
cdr3_nt: TGTGCCAGCGGCCTCTACAATGAGCAGTTCTTC

j_call: TRBJ2-2
d_call: -
v_call: TRBV5-1
clone_size: -
cdr3_aa: CASSPPGRRNEELFF
cdr3_nt: TGCGCCAGCAGCCCACCGGGACGGCGGAATGAGGAGCTGTTTTTT

j_call: TRBJ2-4
d_call: -
v_call: TRBV19
clone_size: -
cdr3_aa: CASSMPLLAKNIQYF
cdr3_nt: TGTGCCAGTAGTATGCCTCTCCTAGCCAAAAACATTCAGTACTTC

j_call: TRBJ2-5
d_call: TRBD1
v_call: TRBV10-3
clone_size: few
cdr3_aa: CAIGQARGQETQYF
cdr3_nt: TGTGCCATAGGACAGGCCAGAGGCCAAGAGACCCAGTACTTC

j_call: TRBJ2-4
d_call: TRBD1
v_call: TRBV2
clone_size: few
cdr3_aa: CASDPGQKNIQYF
cdr3_nt: TGTGCCAGCGATCCGGGACAGAAAAACATTCAGTACTTC

j_call: TRBJ1-6
d_call: -
v_call: TRBV30
clone_size: once
cdr3_aa: CAWRNYNSNSPLHF
cdr3_nt: TGTGCCTGGAGGAACTACAATTCGAATTCACCCCTCCACTTT

j_call: TRBJ1-2
d_call: TRBD1
v_call: TRBV19
clone_size: -
cdr3_aa: CASSPDRDSYGYTF
cdr3_nt: TGTGCCAGTAGTCCTGACAGGGATTCCTATGGCTACACCTTC

j_call: TRBJ1-5
d_call: -
v_call: TRBV19
clone_size: few
cdr3_aa: CASSQVRNQPQHF
cdr3_nt: TGTGCCAGTAGTCAAGTTAGGAATCAGCCCCAGCATTTT

j_call: TRBJ1-2
d_call: -
v_call: TRBV10-3
clone_size: few
cdr3_aa: CAISALDGSEGYTF
cdr3_nt: TGTGCCATCAGTGCACTGGACGGGTCAGAAGGCTACACCTTC

j_call: TRBJ1-2
d_call: TRBD1
v_call: TRBV6-5
clone_size: few
cdr3_aa: CASSSGGTINYGYTF
cdr3_nt: TGTGCCAGCAGTTCAGGGGGGACCATTAACTATGGCTACACCTTC

j_call: TRBJ2-2
d_call: -
v_call: TRBV5-5
clone_size: -
cdr3_aa: CASSQAANTGELFF
cdr3_nt: TGCGCCAGCAGCCAAGCTGCGAACACCGGGGAGCTGTTTTTT

j_call: TRBJ2-1
d_call: -
v_call: TRBV5-4
clone_size: -
cdr3_aa: CASSLGPATYSYNEQFF
cdr3_nt: TGTGCCAGCAGCTTGGGGCCGGCTACCTACTCCTACAATGAGCAGTTCTTC

j_call: TRBJ1-2
d_call: TRBD1
v_call: TRBV25-1
clone_size: once
cdr3_aa: CASSERTGYGYTF
cdr3_nt: TGTGCCAGCAGTGAACGGACAGGGTATGGCTACACCTTC

j_call: TRBJ2-7
d_call: TRBD1
v_call: TRBV6-5
clone_size: -
cdr3_aa: CASRPGQGGTYEQYF
cdr3_nt: TGTGCCAGCAGACCGGGACAGGGGGGGACCTACGAGCAGTACTTC

j_call: TRBJ2-5
d_call: TRBD1
v_call: TRBV5-1
clone_size: -
cdr3_aa: CASSPPQGGKQETQYF
cdr3_nt: TGCGCCAGCAGCCCACCACAGGGGGGAAAACAAGAGACCCAGTACTTC

j_call: TRBJ1-2
d_call: -
v_call: TRBV2
clone_size: -
cdr3_aa: CASTGRVNGYTF
cdr3_nt: TGTGCCAGCACCGGGAGGGTTAATGGCTACACCTTC

j_call: TRBJ2-1
d_call: TRBD2
v_call: TRBV15
clone_size: -
cdr3_aa: CATSKRGGDYNEQFF
cdr3_nt: TGTGCCACCAGCAAACGCGGGGGGGACTACAATGAGCAGTTCTTC

j_call: TRBJ2-7
d_call: -
v_call: TRBV29-1
clone_size: -
cdr3_aa: CSVGGEYEQYF
cdr3_nt: TGCAGCGTTGGAGGGGAATACGAGCAGTACTTC

j_call: TRBJ2-5
d_call: -
v_call: TRBV19
clone_size: -
cdr3_aa: CASSIRRAETQYF
cdr3_nt: TGTGCCAGTAGTATACGAAGGGCGGAGACCCAGTACTTC

j_call: TRBJ2-3
d_call: TRBD1
v_call: TRBV6-1
clone_size: -
cdr3_aa: CASRATQGAGDTQYF
cdr3_nt: TGTGCCAGCAGGGCGACACAGGGGGCAGGAGATACGCAGTATTTT

j_call: TRBJ2-1
d_call: -
v_call: TRBV7-2
clone_size: -
cdr3_aa: CASSPQGARGNEQFF
cdr3_nt: TGTGCCAGCAGCCCACAGGGAGCTCGGGGCAATGAGCAGTTCTTC

j_call: TRBJ1-1
d_call: -
v_call: TRBV7-2
clone_size: few
cdr3_aa: CASSVTSAGEAFF
cdr3_nt: TGTGCCAGCAGCGTCACCTCCGCAGGGGAAGCTTTCTTT

j_call: TRBJ1-6
d_call: -
v_call: TRBV30
clone_size: -
cdr3_aa: CAWSVRRLDKLRSPLHF
cdr3_nt: TGTGCCTGGAGTGTACGTCGTTTGGACAAATTAAGATCACCCCTCCACTTT

j_call: TRBJ2-3
d_call: -
v_call: TRBV6-4
clone_size: -
cdr3_aa: CASSVSATTDTQYF
cdr3_nt: TGTGCCAGCAGTGTCTCGGCCACCACAGATACGCAGTATTTT

j_call: TRBJ2-2
d_call: -
v_call: TRBV25-1
clone_size: -
cdr3_aa: CASSDLANTGELFF
cdr3_nt: TGTGCCAGCAGTGATTTAGCTAACACCGGGGAGCTGTTTTTT

j_call: TRBJ2-7
d_call: -
v_call: TRBV25-1
clone_size: -
cdr3_aa: CASTGGPHEQYF
cdr3_nt: TGTGCCAGCACAGGGGGGCCCCACGAGCAGTACTTC

j_call: TRBJ2-3
d_call: -
v_call: TRBV5-6
clone_size: -
cdr3_aa: CASSSISTDTQYF
cdr3_nt: TGTGCCAGCAGCTCGATTAGCACAGATACGCAGTATTTT

j_call: TRBJ1-2
d_call: -
v_call: TRBV30
clone_size: -
cdr3_aa: CACSLGSLRTHF
cdr3_nt: TGTGCCTGTTCTCTCGGGTCGCTGAGGACACACTTC

j_call: TRBJ2-1
d_call: TRBD2
v_call: TRBV2
clone_size: -
cdr3_aa: CASSEEASGKQFF
cdr3_nt: TGTGCCAGCAGTGAAGAGGCTAGCGGGAAGCAGTTCTTC

j_call: TRBJ2-2
d_call: -
v_call: TRBV30
clone_size: once
cdr3_aa: CAWSMGLANTGELFF
cdr3_nt: TGTGCCTGGAGTATGGGTCTTGCGAACACCGGGGAGCTGTTTTTT

j_call: TRBJ1-6
d_call: -
v_call: TRBV11-2
clone_size: few
cdr3_aa: CASRPPGVGSPLHF
cdr3_nt: TGTGCCAGCAGACCGCCTGGGGTCGGTTCACCCCTCCACTTT

j_call: TRBJ1-2
d_call: -
v_call: TRBV4-2
clone_size: -
cdr3_aa: CASSQAGLDGYTF
cdr3_nt: TGTGCCAGCAGCCAAGCGGGGCTTGATGGCTACACCTTC

j_call: TRBJ2-7
d_call: TRBD1
v_call: TRBV29-1
clone_size: once
cdr3_aa: CSVYGLGGAGSYEQYF
cdr3_nt: TGCAGCGTATACGGCTTAGGGGGCGCCGGTTCCTACGAGCAGTACTTC

j_call: TRBJ1-1
d_call: -
v_call: TRBV29-1
clone_size: once
cdr3_aa: CSVVAGGTATEAFF
cdr3_nt: TGCAGCGTTGTTGCCGGGGGCACGGCGACTGAAGCTTTCTTT

j_call: TRBJ2-3
d_call: TRBD1
v_call: TRBV6-4
clone_size: -
cdr3_aa: CASRPGTGGPLQYF
cdr3_nt: TGTGCCAGCAGACCAGGGACAGGGGGTCCGTTGCAGTATTTT

j_call: TRBJ2-2
d_call: TRBD1
v_call: TRBV5-1
clone_size: -
cdr3_aa: CASRTGQVFSGELFF
cdr3_nt: TGCGCCAGCAGAACGGGACAGGTTTTTTCCGGGGAGCTGTTTTTT

j_call: TRBJ1-5
d_call: TRBD1
v_call: TRBV29-1
clone_size: -
cdr3_aa: CSVRSGGSNQPQHF
cdr3_nt: TGCAGCGTTAGGTCAGGGGGAAGCAATCAGCCCCAGCATTTT

j_call: TRBJ1-5
d_call: -
v_call: TRBV30
clone_size: -
cdr3_aa: CAWSVGPGSQPQHF
cdr3_nt: TGTGCCTGGAGTGTAGGCCCAGGGTCTCAGCCCCAGCATTTT

j_call: TRBJ2-5
d_call: -
v_call: TRBV27
clone_size: -
cdr3_aa: CASRALLGGQETQYF
cdr3_nt: TGTGCCAGCAGGGCTTTGCTGGGGGGCCAAGAGACCCAGTACTTC

j_call: TRBJ2-2
d_call: -
v_call: TRBV7-2
clone_size: few
cdr3_aa: CASSLGGAGELFF
cdr3_nt: TGTGCCAGCAGCTTAGGGGGGGCCGGGGAGCTGTTTTTT

j_call: TRBJ1-1
d_call: -
v_call: TRBV29-1
clone_size: -
cdr3_aa: CSVEGRMNTEAFF
cdr3_nt: TGCAGCGTTGAAGGCAGGATGAACACTGAAGCTTTCTTT

j_call: TRBJ2-7
d_call: -
v_call: TRBV6-5
clone_size: -
cdr3_aa: CASTPRQGAGEQYF
cdr3_nt: TGTGCCAGCACCCCGCGGCAGGGAGCGGGCGAGCAGTACTTC

j_call: TRBJ1-6
d_call: -
v_call: TRBV5-6
clone_size: few
cdr3_aa: CASSLPGTVNSPLHF
cdr3_nt: TGTGCCAGCAGCTTGCCAGGGACTGTTAATTCACCCCTCCACTTT

j_call: TRBJ1-5
d_call: -
v_call: TRBV2
clone_size: few
cdr3_aa: CASRGVGHSNQPQHF
cdr3_nt: TGTGCCAGCAGAGGGGTCGGACATAGCAATCAGCCCCAGCATTTT

j_call: TRBJ2-7
d_call: -
v_call: TRBV25-1
clone_size: -
cdr3_aa: CASSELSGGYAEQYF
cdr3_nt: TGTGCCAGCAGTGAATTGTCCGGAGGGTATGCCGAGCAGTACTTC

j_call: TRBJ1-6
d_call: -
v_call: TRBV7-8
clone_size: few
cdr3_aa: CASSLRNRENSPLHF
cdr3_nt: TGTGCCAGCAGCTTACGAAACAGGGAGAATTCACCCCTCCACTTT

j_call: TRBJ1-1
d_call: -
v_call: TRBV29-1
clone_size: -
cdr3_aa: CSVVQGPAYEAFF
cdr3_nt: TGCAGCGTAGTCCAGGGCCCAGCTTATGAAGCTTTCTTT